This T cell receptor (beta chain) was identified in a study of blood T cell repertoires in COVID-19. Method: immunoSEQ multiplex PCR; TCRdb's copy keeps in-frame clones and lacks some. This sample has roughly 250,000 clones; roughly 82% occur once, and the top ten carry approximately 4.5%. CDR3 size: 16 residues. The J segment lost 0 bases and the V segment lost 2 bases, leaving 6 bases of the junction unmatched. CDR1 is SGHDT, CDR2 YYEEEE, per germline. The sequencing input was peripheral blood. This chain joins TRBV5-6 and TRBJ2-7; 9 bases line up with TRBD1. This clonotype originated in a woman aged 70-85 years with acute or convalescent COVID-19. The CDR3 nucleotides are TGTGCCAGCAGCTTCACAGGGGACAGGGACTCCTACGAGCAGTACTTC. Protein sequence: CASSFTGDRDSYEQYF.